This T cell receptor (beta chain) derives from a study of blood T cell repertoires in COVID-19. Study-wide context: The United States, Italy and Spain supplied acute and convalescent COVID-19 samples. Sources were T cells, B-cell-depleted T cells, or PBMCs; the material itself was cDNA or gDNA.

V was pared by 5 bases and J by 0 bases, with 7 bases between. This CDR3 comprises 13 residues. Authors' methods: Cell counts per sample came from amplifying reference gene primers. The method was immunoSEQ multiplex PCR; TCRdb's version includes in-frame clones alone and lacks a portion of them. Clonal size and the V and J genes are those of that table, whereas D and trimming came from the DNA. The sample has 200,000 to 250,000 clones; approximately 91% are singletons. Sequences were obtained from peripheral blood. The V gene is TRBV12-3 or TRBV12-4, the J gene TRBJ1-1; possibly TRBD1 for D (5 bases). The receptor was isolated from a man aged 55 to 69 who had recovered from COVID-19. CDR3 region: CASSPTVNTEAFF. CDR3 coding DNA: TGTGCCAGCAGTCCGACAGTGAACACTGAAGCTTTCTTT.